The rows below give T cell receptor beta chains drawn from one sample of a study of blood T cell repertoires in COVID-19. Clones were read by immunoSEQ multiplex PCR, and TCRdb kept only the in-frame ones, dropping some. The sample has approximately 80,000 clones, around 86% seen once; the top ten hold approximately 8.1%. Material: peripheral blood. The receptors stem from a man aged 50 or older with active COVID-19. CDR3s include the opening cysteine and the closing phenylalanine or tryptophan. Fields, in order: D gene, clone size, J gene, V gene, CDR3 protein, CDR3 DNA. The D gene is left open where the match is weak. Clone size is not always given. Where it is, it says once, few, many or a class for expanded clones.

>-|-|TRBJ1-1|TRBV19
CASSIDRGTEAFF
TGTGCCAGTAGTATAGATCGAGGGACTGAAGCTTTCTTT
>-|-|TRBJ2-2|TRBV5-1
CASSPGHHTGELFF
TGCGCCAGCTCCCCGGGACACCATACCGGGGAGCTGTTTTTT
>TRBD2|-|TRBJ2-5|TRBV6-2/TRBV6-3
CASSLAGGRIETQYF
TGTGCCAGCAGTCTAGCGGGAGGGCGGATAGAGACCCAGTACTTC
>TRBD1|once|TRBJ1-4|TRBV7-3
CASSCPGGARLTLATNEKLFF
TGTGCCAGCAGCTGTCCAGGGGGCGCGAGGTTGACACTTGCAACTAATGAAAAACTGTTTTTT
>-|-|TRBJ2-1|TRBV18
CASSRAAGNNEQFF
TGTGCCAGCTCGCGGGCTGCGGGCAACAATGAGCAGTTCTTC
>-|-|TRBJ2-3|TRBV28
CASGHSDTQYF
TGTGCCAGCGGCCATTCAGATACGCAGTATTTT
>-|-|TRBJ2-1|TRBV7-9
CASSLAAFDEQFF
TGTGCCAGCAGCTTAGCAGCCTTCGATGAGCAGTTCTTC
>TRBD1|-|TRBJ2-3|TRBV2
CASRAGTGGHTQYF
TGTGCCAGCAGAGCCGGGACAGGGGGACATACGCAGTATTTT
>TRBD1|-|TRBJ2-7|TRBV11-2
CASSLSGQGGEQYF
TGTGCCAGCAGCTTGTCCGGACAGGGGGGCGAGCAGTACTTC
>-|-|TRBJ2-1|TRBV7-9
CASSLRLPSALNEQFF
TGTGCCAGCAGCTTAAGACTTCCGTCGGCTCTTAATGAGCAGTTCTTC
>-|-|TRBJ1-4|TRBV15
CATKADGTEKLFF
TGTGCCACCAAAGCGGACGGAACCGAAAAACTGTTTTTT
>TRBD2|-|TRBJ2-3|TRBV4-2
CASSQATSGSADTQYF
TGTGCCAGCAGCCAGGCAACTAGCGGGAGTGCAGATACGCAGTATTTT
>TRBD2|-|TRBJ2-2|TRBV28
CASSRTSGGPRTGELFF
TGTGCCAGCAGCCGAACTAGCGGGGGTCCCCGGACCGGGGAGCTGTTTTTT
>TRBD2|-|TRBJ2-1|TRBV27
CASGLAVLSEQFF
TGTGCCAGCGGACTAGCAGTTTTGAGTGAGCAGTTCTTC
>TRBD1|-|TRBJ2-1|TRBV14
CASSQTGTGVVGEQFF
TGTGCCAGCAGCCAGACCGGGACAGGGGTCGTGGGTGAGCAGTTCTTC
>TRBD2|-|TRBJ2-2|TRBV7-2
CASRPGLAGNTGELFF
TGTGCCAGCAGGCCGGGACTAGCGGGTAACACCGGGGAGCTGTTTTTT
>TRBD1|-|TRBJ2-7|TRBV4-2
CASSQEDRGYEQYF
TGTGCCAGCAGCCAAGAAGACAGGGGCTACGAGCAGTACTTC
>TRBD1|-|TRBJ2-3|TRBV7-3
CASSTSTGGTDTQYF
TGTGCCAGCAGCACTTCAACAGGGGGCACAGATACGCAGTATTTT
>TRBD2|-|TRBJ2-3|TRBV27
CASSAPASGPQTDTQYF
TGTGCCAGCTCTGCCCCGGCTAGCGGACCCCAAACAGATACGCAGTATTTT
>-|-|TRBJ1-1|TRBV9
CASSWGLKAGGTEAFF
TGTGCCAGCTCCTGGGGGCTTAAGGCTGGTGGAACTGAAGCTTTCTTT
>TRBD1|-|TRBJ1-1|TRBV4-2
CASSRYTGTGATDTEAFF
TGTGCCAGCAGCCGATATACCGGGACAGGCGCCACGGACACTGAAGCTTTCTTT
>TRBD1|-|TRBJ1-4|TRBV5-4
CASSLTGRGKTNEKLFF
TGTGCCAGCAGCTTGACAGGCAGGGGGAAGACTAATGAAAAACTGTTTTTT
>-|-|TRBJ1-5|TRBV7-2
CASSFTDTPSNQPQHF
TGTGCCAGCAGCTTTACGGACACCCCTAGCAATCAGCCCCAGCATTTT
>TRBD1|-|TRBJ1-1|TRBV3-1/TRBV3-2
CASSRGTAPTEAFF
TGTGCCAGCAGCAGAGGGACAGCCCCCACTGAAGCTTTCTTT
>TRBD2|-|TRBJ2-1|TRBV4-2
CASSLRTSGRSGSYNEQFF
TGTGCCAGCAGCCTTAGGACTAGCGGGAGATCGGGCTCCTACAATGAGCAGTTCTTC
>-|-|TRBJ2-1|TRBV6-5
CASSPGGYNEQFF
TGTGCCAGCAGCCCCGGCGGTTACAATGAGCAGTTCTTC
>TRBD1|-|TRBJ2-7|TRBV27
CASSFFGQGSSEQYF
TGTGCCAGCAGTTTTTTCGGACAGGGATCGTCCGAGCAGTACTTC
>-|-|TRBJ1-2|TRBV19
CASSIGTVPRYTF
TGTGCCAGTAGTATAGGTACAGTCCCCCGCTACACCTTC
>TRBD1|-|TRBJ2-2|TRBV2
CASRGQGPNTGELFF
TGTGCCAGCCGCGGACAGGGGCCTAACACCGGGGAGCTGTTTTTT